This T cell receptor beta chain was retrieved from a study of blood T cell repertoires in COVID-19. Study-wide context: Nucleic acid was either cDNA or gDNA, and it came from T cells, B-cell-depleted T cells, or PBMCs.

Authors' data handling: Estimation of nucleated cell counts relied on the amplification of reference gene primers. Using immunoSEQ multiplex PCR, the repertoire was profiled, and TCRdb retains in-frame clones only, with some absent. Clonal size and the V and J genes are those of that table, whereas D and trimming came from the DNA. The sample lists around 380,000 clones; about 80% were seen once. The V and J ends lost 1 base and 4 bases, in that order; junction bases with no gene match: 4. CDR3 length equals 15 residues. The germline V gene has CDR1 SGHRS and CDR2 YFSETQ. The rearrangement links TRBV5-1 to TRBJ2-3; 9 bases line up with TRBD2. The sample consisted of peripheral blood. This TCR came from a human donor with acute or convalescent COVID-19. The donor label of this sample is uncertain. The DNA for the CDR3 is TGCGCCAGCAGCTTGCAGCGGGGGGTTGCAGATACGCAGTATTTT. This sequence encodes CASSLQRGVADTQYF.